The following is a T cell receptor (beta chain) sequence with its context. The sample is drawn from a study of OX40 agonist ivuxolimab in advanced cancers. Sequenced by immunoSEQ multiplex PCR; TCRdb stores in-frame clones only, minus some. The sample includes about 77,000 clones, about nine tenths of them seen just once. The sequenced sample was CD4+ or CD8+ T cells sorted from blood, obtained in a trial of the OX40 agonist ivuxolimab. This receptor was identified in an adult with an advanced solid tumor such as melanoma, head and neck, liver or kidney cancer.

The DNA for the CDR3 is TGTGCCAGCAGCGCCCAGGTGGGGGGGACCTACAATGAGCAGTTCTTC. Amino acid sequence: CASSAQVGGTYNEQFF. The chain has TRBV9 and TRBJ2-1; 7 bases match TRBD2. Germline loops: CDR1 SGDLS, CDR2 YYNGEE. The CDR3 consists of 16 residues. J gave up 2 bases and V 3 bases, and 8 bases lay outside the gene matches. Combining the CDR3 with reference TRBV9 and TRBJ2-1 gives the whole variable domain DSGVTQTPKHLITATGQRVTLRCSPRSGDLSVYWYQQSLDQGLQFLIQYYNGEERAKGNILERFSAQQFPDLHSELNLSSLELGDSALYFCASSAQVGGTYNEQFFGPGTRLTVL.